A selection of T cell receptor beta chains follows, all from one sample in a study. Measured with immunoSEQ multiplex PCR; TCRdb has only the in-frame clones, and not every one. The table records around 50,000 clones, just over 90% of them present only once. The specimen was PBMCs. The receptors originated from a middle-aged man with rheumatoid arthritis. Each CDR3 is given with its conserved first and last residue. The D gene is left open where the match is weak. Clone size is given for some rows only: seen once, a few or many times, or a class if the clone is expanded.

clone_size,j_call,v_call,d_call,cdr3_nt,cdr3_aa
NA,TRBJ1-5,TRBV30,TRBD1,TGTGCCTGGAGTCCCGGACAGGCCTTCAATCAGCCCCAGCATTTT,CAWSPGQAFNQPQHF
NA,TRBJ2-1,TRBV27,NA,TGTGCCAGCAGTTTACGGACAACTCTGGACGGCCGAAGGTATGAGCAGTTCTTC,CASSLRTTLDGRRYEQFF
NA,TRBJ2-2,TRBV19,TRBD1,TGTGCCAGTAGTATAATACAGGGGATAGCTCCCGGGGAGCTGTTTTTT,CASSIIQGIAPGELFF
NA,TRBJ1-1,TRBV6-5,NA,TGTGCCAGCAGTTACGGGAAAGGTTACACTGAAGCTTTCTTT,CASSYGKGYTEAFF
medium-sized,TRBJ1-2,TRBV4-2,TRBD1,TGTGCCAGCAGCCACACAGGGGCGGGTGGCTACACCTTC,CASSHTGAGGYTF
NA,TRBJ2-7,TRBV14,NA,TGTGCCAGCAGCCCAGGGGCGGGACCCTACGAGCAGTACTTC,CASSPGAGPYEQYF
NA,TRBJ1-3,TRBV3-1/TRBV3-2,TRBD1,TGTGCCAGCAGCCAAGAGGGCAGGGGGCTTGGAAACACCATATATTTT,CASSQEGRGLGNTIYF
NA,TRBJ2-7,TRBV2,TRBD1,TGTGCCAGCAAGGACAGGGCCTCCTACGAGCAGTACTTC,CASKDRASYEQYF
NA,TRBJ2-1,TRBV11-2,NA,TGTGCCAGCAGCGCGGTTGAGCAGTTCTTC,CASSAVEQFF
NA,TRBJ2-1,TRBV19,NA,TGTGCCAGTAGGGCCCTTTGGGGGGCGCTGAACAATGAGCAGTTCTTC,CASRALWGALNNEQFF
NA,TRBJ2-3,TRBV24-1,NA,TGTGCCACCAGTGATTTGGGCAACGACAGCACAGATACGCAGTATTTT,CATSDLGNDSTDTQYF
once,TRBJ2-1,TRBV7-3,TRBD2,TGTGCCAGCAGGCCCGGGACTAGCGGGATGTCGAGCTCCTACAATGAGCAGTTCTTC,CASRPGTSGMSSSYNEQFF
few,TRBJ2-7,TRBV5-1,NA,TGCGCCAGCAGCAGACAGTCTGGGGAGCAGTACTTC,CASSRQSGEQYF
once,TRBJ1-6,TRBV7-9,NA,TGTGCCAGCAGCTTAGATAATTCACCCCTCCACTTT,CASSLDNSPLHF
NA,TRBJ1-6,TRBV5-6,NA,TGTGCCAGCAGCTTCCCAGGGAATTCACCCCTCCACTTT,CASSFPGNSPLHF
once,TRBJ2-1,TRBV7-8,TRBD2,TGTGCCAGCAGCTTATCCTCTAGCGGGAGTGGTTACAATGAGCAGTTCTTC,CASSLSSSGSGYNEQFF
NA,TRBJ2-5,TRBV11-2,NA,TGTGCCAGCAGCCCCCGACTAGGGACCTCCCAAGAGACCCAGTACTTC,CASSPRLGTSQETQYF
NA,TRBJ1-1,TRBV5-1,NA,TGCGCCAGCAGCTTGGGGACAGCGAACACTGAAGCTTTCTTT,CASSLGTANTEAFF
NA,TRBJ1-5,TRBV30,TRBD1,TGTGCCTGGAGAGAACAGGGGAATCAGCCCCAGCATTTT,CAWREQGNQPQHF
NA,TRBJ2-1,TRBV13,TRBD1,TGTGCCAGCAGCGAGGAAGGGACAGGGGGACGTAATGAGCAGTTCTTC,CASSEEGTGGRNEQFF
NA,TRBJ1-3,TRBV5-5,NA,TGTGCCAGCAGCTTGGAGCTTAACTCTGGAAACACCATATATTTT,CASSLELNSGNTIYF
NA,TRBJ1-1,TRBV20-1,NA,TGCAGTGCTAGGTACTTTGAAGCTTTCTTT,CSARYFEAFF
NA,TRBJ1-3,TRBV7-9,NA,TGTGCCAGCAGCTTACCTAACGCTCACTCTGGAAACACCATATATTTT,CASSLPNAHSGNTIYF
once,TRBJ1-2,TRBV7-9,NA,TGTGCCAGCAGCTCCCCTGGGGGGTATGGCTACACCTTC,CASSSPGGYGYTF
NA,TRBJ1-5,TRBV6-2/TRBV6-3,NA,TGTGCCAGCAGTTACGGGGGACTGGGAAATCAGCCCCAGCATTTT,CASSYGGLGNQPQHF
NA,TRBJ2-7,TRBV6-5,TRBD2,TGTGCCAGCAGCCGACTAGCACCCACACACGAGCAGTACTTC,CASSRLAPTHEQYF
NA,TRBJ2-1,TRBV5-4,TRBD2,TGTGCCAGCAGCTTGAGTAGGGAGGGTGAGCAGTTCTTC,CASSLSREGEQFF
NA,TRBJ1-1,TRBV29-1,NA,TGCAGCGCGAACAGGGCCATGAACACTGAAGCTTTCTTT,CSANRAMNTEAFF
NA,TRBJ1-1,TRBV7-9,NA,TGTGCCAGCAGTCGGTCGGACACTGAAGCTTTCTTT,CASSRSDTEAFF
NA,TRBJ2-5,TRBV3-1/TRBV3-2,NA,TGTGCCAGCAGCCTTCGGCTAGAGCAAGAGACCCAGTACTTC,CASSLRLEQETQYF
NA,TRBJ1-2,TRBV7-8,NA,TGTGCCAGCAGCTCCCGGGACCGAAGTCTTAGCTATGGCTACACCTTC,CASSSRDRSLSYGYTF
NA,TRBJ2-3,TRBV9,TRBD1,TGTGCCAGCAGCGTAGAAGGGGGCAGAGATACGCAGTATTTT,CASSVEGGRDTQYF
NA,TRBJ2-5,TRBV7-8,NA,TGTGCCAGCAGCAGGTGGCTAGCGCAAGAGACCCAGTACTTC,CASSRWLAQETQYF
NA,TRBJ1-6,TRBV11-1,TRBD1,TGTGCCAGCAGCTCGGGACAGGAGCCACCCCTCCACTTT,CASSSGQEPPLHF
NA,TRBJ2-7,TRBV13,TRBD2,TGTGCCAGCAGCCGAGGACTAGCGGGAGGGTGGTACGAGCAGTACTTC,CASSRGLAGGWYEQYF
NA,TRBJ2-7,TRBV5-6,NA,TGTGCCAGCAGCTTAGGCGGGATTTACTACGAGCAGTACTTC,CASSLGGIYYEQYF
NA,TRBJ1-1,TRBV9,NA,TGTGCCAGCAGCGCCCTCCGAGGCAGGGGTAACACTGAAGCTTTCTTT,CASSALRGRGNTEAFF
few,TRBJ1-5,TRBV5-1,NA,TGCGCCAGCAGCGAGGGGAATAGCAATCAGCCCCAGCATTTT,CASSEGNSNQPQHF
NA,TRBJ2-3,TRBV5-4,TRBD2,TGTGCCAGCAGCTTGAGACTAGCGGGAGAGGCAGATACGCAGTATTTT,CASSLRLAGEADTQYF
NA,TRBJ1-1,TRBV11-2,NA,TGTGCCAGCAGCCCGCACCCACAGGTGAACACTGAAGCTTTCTTT,CASSPHPQVNTEAFF
NA,TRBJ1-6,TRBV3-1/TRBV3-2,TRBD1,TGTGCCAGCAGCCACCTGGGACAGATGATTAATTCACCCCTCCACTTT,CASSHLGQMINSPLHF
once,TRBJ2-4,TRBV5-1,NA,TGCGCCAGCAGCTTGGCCCCAGGGGATGTCAAAAACATTCAGTACTTC,CASSLAPGDVKNIQYF
NA,TRBJ2-1,TRBV4-3,TRBD2,TGCGCCAGCAGCCAAGATCTAGGTGGGATAGCGGGAGCCGGCAATGAGCAGTTCTTC,CASSQDLGGIAGAGNEQFF
NA,TRBJ1-1,TRBV7-9,NA,TGTGCCAGCAGCGAGACAGGAATGATGAACACTGAAGCTTTCTTT,CASSETGMMNTEAFF
NA,TRBJ2-2,TRBV18,NA,TGTGCCAGCTCACCACAGAGGGCCGGGGAGCTGTTTTTT,CASSPQRAGELFF
NA,TRBJ2-2,TRBV11-3,NA,TGTGCCAGCAACAAGGGAGAGGTCGAGGAGCTGTTTTTT,CASNKGEVEELFF
NA,TRBJ1-1,TRBV3-1/TRBV3-2,NA,TGTGCCAGCAGTCATGGACGGGCGACTGAAGCTTTCTTT,CASSHGRATEAFF
NA,TRBJ2-7,TRBV28,TRBD1,TGTGCCAGCAGCCTGGGACAGTGGAGTGTAGTGGAGCAGTACTTC,CASSLGQWSVVEQYF
NA,TRBJ2-2,TRBV5-6,NA,TGTGCCAGCAGTTTCCGGGGCGGATACACCGGGGAGCTGTTTTTT,CASSFRGGYTGELFF
NA,TRBJ1-1,TRBV7-3,TRBD1,TGTGCCAGCAGCGGGGACAGGGGGAACACTGAAGCTTTCTTT,CASSGDRGNTEAFF
NA,TRBJ1-5,TRBV19,NA,TGTGCCAGTACCCCCCAAGGCGGCCGCCCCAATCAGCCCCAGCATTTT,CASTPQGGRPNQPQHF
NA,TRBJ1-2,TRBV11-2,NA,TGTGCCAGCCCCGGGGCTTCGGGAGGCTACACCTTC,CASPGASGGYTF
NA,TRBJ2-2,TRBV6-5,NA,TGTGCCAGCAGTTACGCCGACAGGTTCACCGGGGAGCTGTTTTTT,CASSYADRFTGELFF
NA,TRBJ2-7,TRBV3-1/TRBV3-2,NA,TGTGCCAGCAGCAGGACCGGGGCCCGGTGGGAGCAGTACTTC,CASSRTGARWEQYF
NA,TRBJ1-2,TRBV5-1,NA,TGCGCCAGCATTTCAGGCCCCAATGACAGCTATGGCTACACCTTC,CASISGPNDSYGYTF
NA,TRBJ2-7,TRBV5-6,NA,TGTGCCAGCAGCTGGGGTGGGGAGCAGTACTTC,CASSWGGEQYF
NA,TRBJ1-1,TRBV28,NA,TGTGCCAGCAGTTTATGGGGGAACACTGAAGCTTTCTTT,CASSLWGNTEAFF
NA,TRBJ1-5,TRBV4-3,TRBD1,TGCGCCAGCAGCCAAGGGACAGGGTTGGATCAGCCCCAGCATTTT,CASSQGTGLDQPQHF